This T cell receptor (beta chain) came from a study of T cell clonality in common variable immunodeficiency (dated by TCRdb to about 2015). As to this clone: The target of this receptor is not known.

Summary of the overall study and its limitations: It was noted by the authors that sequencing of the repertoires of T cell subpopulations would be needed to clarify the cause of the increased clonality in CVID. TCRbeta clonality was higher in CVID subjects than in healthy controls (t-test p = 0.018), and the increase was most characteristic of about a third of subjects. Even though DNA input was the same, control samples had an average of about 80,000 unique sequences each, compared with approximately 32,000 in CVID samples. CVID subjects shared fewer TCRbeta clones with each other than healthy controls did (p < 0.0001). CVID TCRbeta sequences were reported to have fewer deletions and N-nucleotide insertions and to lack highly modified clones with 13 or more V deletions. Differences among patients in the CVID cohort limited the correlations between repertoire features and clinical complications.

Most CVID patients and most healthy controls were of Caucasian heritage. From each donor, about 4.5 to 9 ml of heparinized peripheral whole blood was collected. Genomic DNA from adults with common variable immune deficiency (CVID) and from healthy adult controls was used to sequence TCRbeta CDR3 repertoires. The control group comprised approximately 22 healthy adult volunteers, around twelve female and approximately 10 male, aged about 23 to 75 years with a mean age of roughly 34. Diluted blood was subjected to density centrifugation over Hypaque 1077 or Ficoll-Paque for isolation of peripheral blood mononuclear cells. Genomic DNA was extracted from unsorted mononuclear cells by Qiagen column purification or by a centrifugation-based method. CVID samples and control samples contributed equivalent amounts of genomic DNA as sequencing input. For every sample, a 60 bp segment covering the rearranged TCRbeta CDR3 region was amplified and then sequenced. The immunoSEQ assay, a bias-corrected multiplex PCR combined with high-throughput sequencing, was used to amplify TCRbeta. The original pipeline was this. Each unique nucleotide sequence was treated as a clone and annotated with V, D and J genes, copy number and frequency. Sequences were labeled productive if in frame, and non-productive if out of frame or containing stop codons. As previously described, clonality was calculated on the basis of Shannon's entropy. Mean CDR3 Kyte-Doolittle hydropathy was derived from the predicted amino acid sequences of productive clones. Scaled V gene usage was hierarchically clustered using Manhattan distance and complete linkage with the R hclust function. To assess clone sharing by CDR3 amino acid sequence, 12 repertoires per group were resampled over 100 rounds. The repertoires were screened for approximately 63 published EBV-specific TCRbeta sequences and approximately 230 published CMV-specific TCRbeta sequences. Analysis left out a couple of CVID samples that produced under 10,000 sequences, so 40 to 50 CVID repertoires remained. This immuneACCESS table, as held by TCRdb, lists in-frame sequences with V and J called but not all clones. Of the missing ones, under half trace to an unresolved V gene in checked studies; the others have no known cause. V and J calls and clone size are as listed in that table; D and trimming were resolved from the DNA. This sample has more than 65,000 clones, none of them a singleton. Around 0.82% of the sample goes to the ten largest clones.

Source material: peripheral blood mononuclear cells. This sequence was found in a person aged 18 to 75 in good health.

The CDR3 DNA, read in part, is TGTGCCAGAAGCTTGATCTGGACTACGAAGGATCACTCCTACGAG. This yields the protein CARSLIWTTKDHSYE. Given in full, the CDR3 is CARSLIWTTKDHSYEQYF. The receptor chain draws on TRBV5-3 and TRBJ2-7, with TRBD2 tentatively as D gene (6 bases match). The CDR3 end is not reached by the read, which stops 3 residues before it; the germline J gene fills it in. TRBV5-3 is an ORF; its function is uncertain. Inclusive of the bounding cysteine and phenylalanine, the CDR3 is 18 residues long. Only the CDR3 bases that were read are kept: 45 of them, in frame from base 1. V gives up 1 base and J gives up 0 bases, and the segment between their germline ends measures 20 bases.